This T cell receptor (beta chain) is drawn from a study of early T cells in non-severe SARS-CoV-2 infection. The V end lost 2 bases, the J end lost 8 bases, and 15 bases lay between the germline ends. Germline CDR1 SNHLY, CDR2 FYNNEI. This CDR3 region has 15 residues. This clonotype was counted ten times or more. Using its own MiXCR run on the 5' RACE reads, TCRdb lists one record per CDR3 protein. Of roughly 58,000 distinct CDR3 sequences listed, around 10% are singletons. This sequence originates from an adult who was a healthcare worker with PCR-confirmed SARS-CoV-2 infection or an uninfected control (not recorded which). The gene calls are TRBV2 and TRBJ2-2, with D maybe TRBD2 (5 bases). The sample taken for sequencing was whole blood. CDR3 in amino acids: CASSEYGIGLGELFF. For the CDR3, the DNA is TGTGCCAGCAGTGAATACGGGATTGGCCTAGGGGAGCTGTTTTTT.